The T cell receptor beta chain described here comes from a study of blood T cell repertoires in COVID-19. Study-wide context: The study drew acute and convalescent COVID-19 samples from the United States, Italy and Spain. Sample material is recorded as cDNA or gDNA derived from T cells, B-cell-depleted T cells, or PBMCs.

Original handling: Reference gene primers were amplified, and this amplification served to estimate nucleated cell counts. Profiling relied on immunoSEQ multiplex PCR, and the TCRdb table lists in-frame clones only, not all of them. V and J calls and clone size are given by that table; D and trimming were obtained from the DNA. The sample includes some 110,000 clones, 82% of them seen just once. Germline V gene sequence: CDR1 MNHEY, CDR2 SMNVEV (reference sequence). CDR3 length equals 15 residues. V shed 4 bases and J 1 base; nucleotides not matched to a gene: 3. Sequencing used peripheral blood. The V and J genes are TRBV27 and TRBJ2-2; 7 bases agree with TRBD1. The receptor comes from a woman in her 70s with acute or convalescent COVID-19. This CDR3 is CASSSRGMNTGELFF. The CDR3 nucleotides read TGTGCCAGCAGTTCCAGGGGGATGAACACCGGGGAGCTGTTTTTT.